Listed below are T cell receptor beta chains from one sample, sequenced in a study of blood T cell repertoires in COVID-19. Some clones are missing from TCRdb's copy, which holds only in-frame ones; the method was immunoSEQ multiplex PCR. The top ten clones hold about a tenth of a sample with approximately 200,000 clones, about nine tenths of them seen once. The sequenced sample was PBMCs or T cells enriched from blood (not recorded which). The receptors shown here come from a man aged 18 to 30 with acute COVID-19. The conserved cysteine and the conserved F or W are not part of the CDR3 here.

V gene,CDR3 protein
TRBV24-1,ATSDADGFSGANVLT
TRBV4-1,ASSPTSGGYNEQF
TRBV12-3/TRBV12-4,ASSGTVSYGYT
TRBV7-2,ASSLGANTEAF
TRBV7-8,ASRTYGKDEAF
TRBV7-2,ASSLEGVPTEAF
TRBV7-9,ASSPDGGVTEAF
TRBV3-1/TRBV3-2,ASSPRVAASYEQY
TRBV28,PGQESTEAF
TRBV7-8,ASSTRQYHEAF
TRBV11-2,ASSFLPGTGLSTNEKLF
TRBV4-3,ASRQGINTGELF
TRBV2,ASSAPRIYEQY
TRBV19,ASSISLAGGPRDTQY
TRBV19,ASSIRAGGITEAF
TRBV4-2,ASSPHVLLEAKNIQY
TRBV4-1,ASSQTPGTLNTEAF
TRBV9,ASSVDQERGETQY
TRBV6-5,ASSYGGRETQY
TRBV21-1,ASSSRQGFAGNTIY
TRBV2,ATTISGNEQF
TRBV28,ASNAPDRRQPQH
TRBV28,ASSTVFKWFSGTSEGEQY
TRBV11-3,ASSSLYISGSHQGNYGYT
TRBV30,AWSRLNTEAF
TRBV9,ASSVAGTNNEKLF
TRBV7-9,ASPLATGELF
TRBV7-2,ASSLVAGIYNEQF
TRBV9,ASSVGGDLYNEQF
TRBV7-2,ASSASGGDYNEQF
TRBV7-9,ASSPGQGAYEQY
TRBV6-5,ASSYSGLAENEQF
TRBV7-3,ASSLAPGARGLNTEAF
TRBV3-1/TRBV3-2,ASSLGFRAPLH
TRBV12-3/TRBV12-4,ASSRTDYNEQF
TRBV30,AWSSGSGRGTQY
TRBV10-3,AATPDRVNSPLH
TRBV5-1,ASSEQEGNEQY
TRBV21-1,ASSKQADHDRLAIPSTDTQY
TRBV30,AWSAQGYTEAF
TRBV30,AWSPGQGGEKLF
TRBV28,ASGLSDAGNTIY
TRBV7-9,ASSLEREGADTQY
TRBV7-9,ASRLQGAPEAF
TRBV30,AFQGRISYEQY
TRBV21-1,ASSKGALGTEAF
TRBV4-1,ASRDFNSYEQY
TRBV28,ASSPTGGGFYGYT
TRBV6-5,ASSSEGHPQETQY
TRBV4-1,ASSRTLGRGNTGELF
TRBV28,ASSRRQGVEQETQY
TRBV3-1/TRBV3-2,ASSRRSGVHEQF
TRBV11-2,ASSQGYDRPRVEAF
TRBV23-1,ASSLSQGANTEAF